The source of this T cell receptor beta chain is a study of cytomegalovirus exposure and HLA in healthy donors. Comment on this clone: What it binds is unknown.

The CDR3 spans 14 residues. Germline V CDR1 and CDR2: SGHRS, YFSETQ. V gave up 0 bases and J gave up 0 bases; unmatched junction bases: 0. Sequencing used immunoSEQ multiplex PCR; TCRdb keeps in-frame clones, though not all of them. The table has about 130,000 clones, around 89% seen once; the top ten hold over 5%. The donors were in the approximately 120-subject validation cohort, distinct from the 666-subject first cohort. General observations from the study: The study recorded over 150 TCR beta chains that were cytomegalovirus-associated. The authors confirmed in vitro that a few CMV-associated chains were specific for CMV antigens. The majority of TCR sequences were rare, yet some public TCRs appeared in many donors.

Sequenced: PBMCs. This chain uses TRBV5-1 with TRBJ2-7, with 7 nucleotides matching TRBD1. The clonotype originates from a woman aged 25 to 39 in good health and CMV-seropositive. CDR3 sequence: CASSLGDSSYEQYF. The CDR3 nucleotides are TGCGCCAGCAGCTTGGGGGACAGCTCCTACGAGCAGTACTTC.